This TCR delta chain was documented in a study of DNA immune sequencing with unique molecular identifiers. Study-wide results and limits: Several healthy donors had highly oligoclonal TRD repertoires dominated by top 5 clonotypes.

V shed 3 bases and J 1 base; nucleotides not matched to a gene: 10. The CDR3 totals 16 residues. Per the germline V gene, CDR1 is GEAIGNYY and CDR2 is EKD. This clone came up many times. Its target is not known. A 32-plex genomic DNA assay used primers for all 8 TRDV and 4 TRDJ genes. In around 3 barcoding PCR cycles, molecules received a 12-nucleotide UMI, then adapter PCR followed. TCRdb redid clone calling on the multiplex PCR reads using CATT. Here the sample spans roughly 4,800 delta-chain clones, roughly 13% being singletons. V is TRDV2 and J is TRDJ1, with TRDD3 matching 7 bases. The clonotype was recovered from a human donor in good health. Sequencing was performed on gamma-delta T cells enriched from blood buffy coat, or unenriched PBMCs (not recorded which). In DNA form, the CDR3 reads TGTGCCTGTGACCGGCTGGGGGGCGCTGGCACCGATAAACTCATCTTT. Amino acid sequence: CACDRLGGAGTDKLIF.